The subject of this entry is one T cell receptor beta chain. Which antigen it targets is not known. There are no base qualities to consult, and no much larger clone falls within one base. The approximately 39 donors, aged roughly 6 to 95 years, were systemically healthy Caucasian individuals from Russia. About 10 milliliters of peripheral blood were collected from each donor into EDTA-treated Vacutainer tubes. PBMCs were isolated by Ficoll-Paque density-gradient centrifugation, with at least 6 million obtained per sample. Trizol reagent was used to extract total RNA from the PBMCs, yielding at least 6 micrograms per sample. The percentages of naive CD45RAhigh/CD27high T cells were determined by flow cytometry on a PBMC aliquot from every donor. The library was built by means of 5' RACE. These reads were obtained on an Illumina HiSeq 2500. A second about 7 to 11 cycle PCR used a sample-barcoded 5' primer and a J-beta primer mix. A template-switch 5' adaptor carrying 12 random nucleotides introduced a unique molecular identifier onto each TCR beta cDNA molecule. Each sample yielded at least 2.5 million CDR3-containing paired-end reads. All of the RNA was converted into first-strand cDNA using the Mint cDNA synthesis kit, with a TRBC-specific oligonucleotide serving as the primer. After uracil-DNA glycosylase treatment, a first 18-cycle PCR used universal primers M1SS and BC2_uni_R on all cDNA. As for the original processing: Each sample was normalized by randomly selecting 1 million high-quality reads, each carrying a distinct molecular identifier. Reads sharing molecular identifiers were discarded rather than binned into consensus sequences. CDR3 identification, clonotype clustering and error correction used MiTCR with a Q25 quality threshold and the strictest error-elimination algorithm. A nonparametric unseen species model with Euler transformation was used to estimate a lower bound on total TCR beta diversity. TCRdb reprocessing: public reads trimmed at Q25 with fastp, clones called with MiXCR, in-frame beta chains kept. Each CDR3 protein gets just one entry, which takes the most common genes and DNA from the rows behind it. It is TCRdb's table, rather than the study itself, that gives the V and J calls and clone size. This sample comprises roughly 1.6 million distinct CDR3 sequences, about 32% of them detected only once. The ten biggest clones cover roughly 12% of the sample.

The record originates from a study of blood T cells in healthy people across ages (dated by TCRdb to 2015 to 2017). Background for the entire study: Template switching captured roughly one uniquely barcoded TCR beta cDNA molecule per two T cells in model experiments. For two donors (one aged 18 to 30 and one aged 80 or older), the study analyzed two additional independent replicas of 1 million unique cDNA reads from the same blood draw. Donors of different ages were randomly distributed across sequencing lanes to avoid experimental bias. Four age groups were formed from the donors: young (average approximately 15 years), middle-aged (approximately 39), aged (roughly 59) and long-lived (about 75). To track age-related changes in TCR beta repertoire diversity, the study relied on deep sequencing normalized with unique cDNA molecular identifiers. Beyond this particular receptor, the publication reports: As age increased, observed TCR beta diversity per million T cells dropped in a roughly linear way, and a significant reduction was already evident by age 40. Since profiling was done on bulk unsorted PBMCs, naive and antigen-experienced compartments could not be conclusively compared. Compared with the aged group, more naive CD4+ T cells, fewer expanded clones and increased TCR diversity were shown by the long-lived group, suggesting age selection. The percentage of naive T cells measured by flow cytometry correlated strongly with observed TCR beta diversity. The CMV infection status of donors was not known, potentially confounding age-related changes in expanded clonotypes. Estimates of total diversity based on one million sequenced T cells were considered lower bounds and underestimates.

The CDR3 runs 17 residues from the cysteine to the phenylalanine. Left in the record is the CDR3 DNA by itself, 51 bases read in frame from the first base. CDR1 and CDR2 (LGHDT, YNNKEL) derive from the germline V gene (reference sequence). The specimen was blood. The TCR originated in a woman in her 30s in good health. Recombination linked TRBV3-1 to TRBJ2-5, with 9 bases aligning to TRBD1. The DNA end favors TRBJ2-7, so the J call may be wrong. The CDR3 has the sequence CASSPTTDRGYPYEQYF. The DNA sequence follows: TGTGCCAGCAGCCCAACTACGGACAGGGGTTATCCCTACGAGCAGTACTTC.